These T cell receptor beta chains were read from a single sample in a study of TIL therapy for anti-PD-1-resistant metastatic lung cancer. Clones were sequenced by immunoSEQ multiplex PCR, and TCRdb holds only the in-frame ones, with some missing. The repertoire holds tens of thousands of clones, with about two thirds as singletons. The source material was tumor tissue, sampled at baseline. Every receptor here comes from a person aged 25 to 80 with non-small cell lung cancer. Both conserved end residues are part of each CDR3. Each record gives: CDR3 protein, CDR3 DNA, D gene, J gene, V gene, clone size. D genes are given only for firm matches. Expanded clones are given a class, and other clones once, few, many or no size at all.

CASISGTSGARSSYNEQFF	TGTGCCAGCATCTCGGGGACTAGCGGGGCACGTAGCTCCTACAATGAGCAGTTCTTC	TRBD2	TRBJ2-1	TRBV5-6	.
CASNRGVVGTDTQYF	TGCGCCAGCAACCGAGGGGTGGTGGGCACAGATACGCAGTATTTT	.	TRBJ2-3	TRBV5-1	.
CASSLAGGPYEQFF	TGTGCCAGCAGCTTAGCGGGAGGGCCCTATGAGCAGTTCTTC	TRBD2	TRBJ2-1	TRBV11-3	.
CASSVAATVPNTQYF	TGTGCCAGCAGCGTAGCGGCTACAGTCCCGAATACGCAGTATTTT	.	TRBJ2-3	TRBV9	.
CASSLGGTTPDTQYF	TGTGCCAGCAGCTTAGGGGGGACTACGCCGGATACGCAGTATTTT	TRBD2	TRBJ2-3	TRBV7-8	.
CAWSSTRSRAKNIQYF	TGTGCCTGGAGTTCCACTCGATCTCGGGCCAAAAACATTCAGTACTTC	.	TRBJ2-4	TRBV30	once
CASSDRTGGNGYTF	TGTGCCAGCAGTGATCGGACAGGGGGCAATGGCTACACCTTC	TRBD1	TRBJ1-2	TRBV2	few
CASRLPTGDGYTF	TGTGCCAGTAGACTCCCAACAGGGGACGGCTACACCTTC	TRBD1	TRBJ1-2	TRBV19	.
CASSLSSGQNTGELFF	TGTGCCAGCAGCTTGTCCAGCGGGCAGAACACCGGGGAGCTGTTTTTT	.	TRBJ2-2	TRBV5-6	.
CASSYTGVISPLHF	TGTGCCAGCAGCTATACAGGGGTCATTTCACCCCTCCACTTT	TRBD1	TRBJ1-6	TRBV6-1	.
CASSQTRDGSYEQYF	TGCGCCAGCAGCCAAACTAGGGACGGCTCCTACGAGCAGTACTTC	.	TRBJ2-7	TRBV5-3	.
CASSSGQALNQPQHF	TGTGCCAGCAGCTCGGGACAGGCGCTCAATCAGCCCCAGCATTTT	TRBD1	TRBJ1-5	TRBV7-9	.
CASTQGGTHNEQFF	TGTGCCAGCACGCAAGGGGGGACCCACAATGAGCAGTTCTTC	.	TRBJ2-1	TRBV11-2	.
CASSPGRESGGNEQFF	TGTGCCAGCAGTCCCGGCAGAGAATCGGGAGGCAATGAGCAGTTCTTC	TRBD2	TRBJ2-1	TRBV6-7	.
CASSLRRDTEAFF	TGTGCCAGCAGCTTACGCAGGGACACTGAAGCTTTCTTT	.	TRBJ1-1	TRBV11-3	.
CATSSSSGGSSSYEQYF	TGTGCCACCAGCAGCTCTTCCGGAGGGTCCAGCTCCTACGAGCAGTACTTC	.	TRBJ2-7	TRBV15	few
CASSQDLSTGTQYF	TGTGCCAGCAGCCAAGACCTTTCGACAGGTACGCAGTATTTT	.	TRBJ2-3	TRBV4-2	.
CASSLGWLAGGDEQFF	TGCGCCAGCAGCCTGGGATGGCTAGCGGGGGGTGATGAGCAGTTCTTC	TRBD2	TRBJ2-1	TRBV5-1	.
CASSLGGAREMSRTEAFF	TGTGCCAGCAGTTTGGGGGGGGCGCGGGAAATGAGTCGGACTGAAGCTTTCTTT	.	TRBJ1-1	TRBV27	few
CASSRQDRNQETQYF	TGTGCCAGCAGCCGTCAAGACAGAAACCAAGAGACCCAGTACTTC	.	TRBJ2-5	TRBV11-1	.
CASSYSVPSGNEQFF	TGTGCCAGCAGTTACTCCGTCCCTTCGGGCAATGAGCAGTTCTTC	.	TRBJ2-1	TRBV6-5	.
CSVAGSYNEQFF	TGCAGCGTAGCGGGCTCCTACAATGAGCAGTTCTTC	.	TRBJ2-1	TRBV29-1	.
CSVEALTGGEKLFF	TGCAGCGTTGAGGCGCTGACAGGGGGCGAAAAACTGTTTTTT	TRBD1	TRBJ1-4	TRBV29-1	.
CASSVGPENTEAFF	TGTGCCAGCAGCGTTGGACCTGAGAACACTGAAGCTTTCTTT	.	TRBJ1-1	TRBV9	.
CASSLMLSTGISTDTQYF	TGCGCCAGCAGCTTAATGTTGTCTACAGGGATCAGTACAGATACGCAGTATTTT	.	TRBJ2-3	TRBV5-1	.
CASSGGTHLNTEAFF	TGTGCCAGCAGTGGAGGGACACACCTGAACACTGAAGCTTTCTTT	.	TRBJ1-1	TRBV6-1	medium-sized
CATLSPEGGRFGYTF	TGTGCCACCCTATCCCCAGAGGGGGGACGCTTTGGCTACACCTTC	.	TRBJ1-2	TRBV10-3	few
CASSESPPGSGNQPQHF	TGCGCCAGCAGTGAGTCCCCCCCAGGGTCGGGCAATCAGCCCCAGCATTTT	.	TRBJ1-5	TRBV10-1	.
CSVGVGRDSPLHF	TGCAGCGTTGGGGTGGGGAGGGATTCACCCCTCCACTTT	.	TRBJ1-6	TRBV29-1	.
CAWSVGEKLFF	TGTGCCTGGAGTGTAGGTGAAAAACTGTTTTTT	.	TRBJ1-4	TRBV30	few
CASSRTSFYEQYF	TGTGCCAGCAGCCGAACCTCGTTTTACGAGCAGTACTTC	.	TRBJ2-7	TRBV7-2	.
CASSEQGATQPQHF	TGTGCCAGCAGTGAACAGGGGGCTACTCAGCCCCAGCATTTT	TRBD1	TRBJ1-5	TRBV6-1	.
CASSLSAGEGEKLFF	TGCGCCAGCAGCTTGTCGGCAGGGGAGGGTGAAAAACTGTTTTTT	.	TRBJ1-4	TRBV5-1	.
CASSTPRGPYEQYF	TGTGCCAGTAGTACCCCTCGGGGGCCCTACGAGCAGTACTTC	.	TRBJ2-7	TRBV19	.
CASSPPTSGGSRSYEQYF	TGTGCCAGCTCACCACCGACTAGCGGGGGATCCCGCTCCTACGAGCAGTACTTC	TRBD2	TRBJ2-7	TRBV18	few
CASSSGNTGELFF	TGTGCTAGCAGCTCCGGCAACACCGGGGAGCTGTTTTTT	.	TRBJ2-2	TRBV7-7	.
CASSLGLGTDTQYF	TGTGCCAGCAGCTTAGGTTTAGGCACAGATACGCAGTATTTT	.	TRBJ2-3	TRBV7-6	.
CASSSDRGNTGELFF	TGCGCCAGCAGCTCCGACAGGGGGAACACCGGGGAGCTGTTTTTT	TRBD1	TRBJ2-2	TRBV5-1	once
CASTIGPNSNQPQHF	TGTGCCAGCACTATAGGACCGAATAGCAATCAGCCCCAGCATTTT	.	TRBJ1-5	TRBV6-1	.
CASSAGRAYGSPLHF	TGTGCCAGCAGTGCTGGCAGGGCATACGGTTCACCCCTCCACTTT	.	TRBJ1-6	TRBV2	many
CATDSGGASYNEQFF	TGTGCCACGGATAGCGGGGGGGCCTCCTACAATGAGCAGTTCTTC	TRBD2	TRBJ2-1	TRBV5-4	.
CASSPRGISYEQYF	TGTGCCAGCAGTCCCAGGGGGATCTCCTACGAGCAGTACTTC	TRBD1	TRBJ2-7	TRBV2	.
CASSVGVGLYEQYF	TGTGCCAGCAGCGTAGGGGTCGGACTATACGAGCAGTACTTC	.	TRBJ2-7	TRBV9	.
CASSSGQGRGSYGYTF	TGTGCCAGCAGCTCGGGACAGGGGCGCGGGAGCTATGGCTACACCTTC	TRBD1	TRBJ1-2	TRBV5-8	.
CASSNGNEKLFF	TGTGCCAGCAGCAACGGGAATGAAAAACTGTTTTTT	.	TRBJ1-4	TRBV4-2	.
CASSRLGQLYGYTF	TGTGCCAGCAGCCGATTAGGACAGCTCTATGGCTACACCTTC	.	TRBJ1-2	TRBV11-2	.
CASSVGQGAYEQYF	TGTGCCAGTAGTGTCGGACAGGGGGCTTACGAGCAGTACTTC	TRBD1	TRBJ2-7	TRBV19	.
CASSSAGGTGTYEQYF	TGTGCCAGTAGTTCCGCCGGGGGGACAGGGACCTACGAGCAGTACTTC	TRBD1	TRBJ2-7	TRBV19	.
CASHRGQGSPLHF	TGTGCCAGCCACAGGGGGCAGGGTTCACCCCTCCACTTT	TRBD1	TRBJ1-6	TRBV6-5	few
CASSEGRTDTDTQYF	TGTGCCAGCAGCGAGGGCCGAACCGACACAGATACGCAGTATTTT	.	TRBJ2-3	TRBV9	.
CASSLDTHGSEKLFF	TGTGCCAGCAGTTTGGACACCCATGGGAGTGAAAAACTGTTTTTT	.	TRBJ1-4	TRBV25-1	.
CASSDGGGAHNEQFF	TGTGCCAGCAGTGACGGCGGGGGGGCCCACAATGAGCAGTTCTTC	TRBD2	TRBJ2-1	TRBV6-4	.
CASSIDRNTDTQYF	TGTGCCAGTAGTATCGATCGGAACACAGATACGCAGTATTTT	.	TRBJ2-3	TRBV19	.
CASSVNRRVNEQFF	TGTGCCAGCAGCGTAAACAGGAGGGTCAATGAGCAGTTCTTC	.	TRBJ2-1	TRBV9	.